The entry below gives a single T cell receptor (beta chain) sequence along with its context. Methods used by the authors: Cell counts per sample came from amplifying reference gene primers. Produced via immunoSEQ multiplex PCR; TCRdb's table is partial and in-frame only. V and J calls and clone size are those listed in that table; D and trimming were worked out from the DNA. This repertoire shows 150,000 or so clones, about 90% found once; its top ten account for 4.5% to 5%. The source of the sample is a study of blood T cell repertoires in COVID-19. In the study overall: The origin of the acute and convalescent COVID-19 samples was the United States, Italy and Spain. In each case, the material was cDNA or gDNA derived from T cells, B-cell-depleted T cells, or PBMCs.

Enrolment of Seattle patients took place during active infection, and they were followed longitudinally. With 1 base removed from V and 0 bases from J, the gap between germline ends came to 7 bases. CDR1 SEHNR and CDR2 FQNEAQ come from the germline V gene (reference sequence). This CDR3 contains 14 residues. What was sequenced was peripheral blood. The sequence derives from a man younger than 40 with COVID-19, enrolled during active disease. The chain recombines TRBV7-9 with TRBJ2-7; possibly TRBD1 for D (6 bases). CDR3 amino acids: CASSLGQVSYEQYF. For the CDR3, the DNA is TGTGCCAGCAGCTTAGGACAGGTCTCCTACGAGCAGTACTTC.